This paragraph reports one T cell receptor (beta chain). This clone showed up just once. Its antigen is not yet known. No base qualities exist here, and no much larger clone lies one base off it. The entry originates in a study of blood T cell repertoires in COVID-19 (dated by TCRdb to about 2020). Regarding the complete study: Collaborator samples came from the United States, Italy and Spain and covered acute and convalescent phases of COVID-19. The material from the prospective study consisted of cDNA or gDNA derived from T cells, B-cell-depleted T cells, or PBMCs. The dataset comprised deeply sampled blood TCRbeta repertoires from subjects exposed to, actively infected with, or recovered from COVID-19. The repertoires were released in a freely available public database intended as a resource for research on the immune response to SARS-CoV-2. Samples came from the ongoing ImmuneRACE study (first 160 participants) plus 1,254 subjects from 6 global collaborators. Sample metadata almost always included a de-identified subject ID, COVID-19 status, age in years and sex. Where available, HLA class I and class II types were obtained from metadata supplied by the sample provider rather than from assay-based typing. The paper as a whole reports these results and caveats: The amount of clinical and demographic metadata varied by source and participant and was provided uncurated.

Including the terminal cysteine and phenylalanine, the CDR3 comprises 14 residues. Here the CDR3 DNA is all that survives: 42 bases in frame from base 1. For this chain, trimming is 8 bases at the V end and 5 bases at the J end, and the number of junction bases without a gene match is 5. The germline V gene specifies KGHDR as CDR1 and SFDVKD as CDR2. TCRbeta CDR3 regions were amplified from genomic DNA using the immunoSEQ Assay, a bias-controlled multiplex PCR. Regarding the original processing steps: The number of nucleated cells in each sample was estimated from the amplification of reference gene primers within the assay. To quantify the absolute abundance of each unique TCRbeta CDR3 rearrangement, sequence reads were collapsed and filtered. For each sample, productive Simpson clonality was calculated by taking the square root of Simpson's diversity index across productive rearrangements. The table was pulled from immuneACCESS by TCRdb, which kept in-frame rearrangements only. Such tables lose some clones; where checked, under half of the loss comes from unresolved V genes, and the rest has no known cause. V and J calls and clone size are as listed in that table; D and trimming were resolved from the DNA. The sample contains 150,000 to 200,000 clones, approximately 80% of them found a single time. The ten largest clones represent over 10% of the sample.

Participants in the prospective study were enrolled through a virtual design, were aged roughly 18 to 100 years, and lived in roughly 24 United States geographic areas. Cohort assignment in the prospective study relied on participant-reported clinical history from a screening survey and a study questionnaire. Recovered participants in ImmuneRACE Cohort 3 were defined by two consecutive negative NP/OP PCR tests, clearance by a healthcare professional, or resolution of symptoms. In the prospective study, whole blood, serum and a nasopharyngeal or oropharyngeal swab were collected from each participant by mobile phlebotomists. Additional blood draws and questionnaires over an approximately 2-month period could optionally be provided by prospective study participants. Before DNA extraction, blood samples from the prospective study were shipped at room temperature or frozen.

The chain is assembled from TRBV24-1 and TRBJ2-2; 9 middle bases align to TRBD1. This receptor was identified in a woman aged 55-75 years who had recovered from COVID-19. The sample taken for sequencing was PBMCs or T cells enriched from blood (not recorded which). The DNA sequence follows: TGTGCCACCAACAGACAGGGGGGGACCGGGGAGCTGTTTTTT. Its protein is CATNRQGGTGELFF.